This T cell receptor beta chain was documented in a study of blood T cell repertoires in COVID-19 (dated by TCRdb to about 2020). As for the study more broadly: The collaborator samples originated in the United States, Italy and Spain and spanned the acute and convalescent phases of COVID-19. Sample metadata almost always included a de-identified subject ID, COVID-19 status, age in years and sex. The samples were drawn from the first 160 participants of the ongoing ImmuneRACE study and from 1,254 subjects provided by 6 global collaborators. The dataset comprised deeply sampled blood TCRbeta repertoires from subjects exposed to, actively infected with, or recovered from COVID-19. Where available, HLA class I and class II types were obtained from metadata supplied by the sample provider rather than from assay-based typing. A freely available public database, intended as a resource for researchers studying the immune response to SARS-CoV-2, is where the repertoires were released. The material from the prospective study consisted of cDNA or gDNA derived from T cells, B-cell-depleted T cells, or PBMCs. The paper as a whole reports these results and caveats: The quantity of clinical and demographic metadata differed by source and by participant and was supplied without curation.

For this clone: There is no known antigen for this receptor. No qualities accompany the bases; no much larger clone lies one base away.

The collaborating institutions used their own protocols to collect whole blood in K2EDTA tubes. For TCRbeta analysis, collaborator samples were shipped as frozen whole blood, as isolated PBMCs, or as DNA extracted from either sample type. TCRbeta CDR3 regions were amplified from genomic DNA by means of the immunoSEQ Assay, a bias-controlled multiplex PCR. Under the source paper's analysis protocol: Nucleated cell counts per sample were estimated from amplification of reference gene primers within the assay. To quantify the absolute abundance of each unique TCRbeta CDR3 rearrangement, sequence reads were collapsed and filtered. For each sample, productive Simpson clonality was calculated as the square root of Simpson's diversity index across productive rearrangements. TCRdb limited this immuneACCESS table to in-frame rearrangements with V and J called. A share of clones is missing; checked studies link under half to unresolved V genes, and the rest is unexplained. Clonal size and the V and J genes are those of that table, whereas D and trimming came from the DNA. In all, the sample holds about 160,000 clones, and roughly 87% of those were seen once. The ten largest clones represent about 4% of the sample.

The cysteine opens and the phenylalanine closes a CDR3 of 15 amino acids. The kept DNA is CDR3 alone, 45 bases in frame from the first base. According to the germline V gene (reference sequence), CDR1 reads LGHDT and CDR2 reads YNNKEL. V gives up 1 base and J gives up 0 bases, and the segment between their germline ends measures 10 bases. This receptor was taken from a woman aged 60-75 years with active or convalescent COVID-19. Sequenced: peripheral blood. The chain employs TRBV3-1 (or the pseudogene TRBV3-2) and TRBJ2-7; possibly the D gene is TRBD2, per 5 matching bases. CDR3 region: CASSQVSDFSYEQYF. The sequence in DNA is TGTGCCAGCAGCCAAGTCTCGGACTTCTCCTACGAGCAGTACTTC.